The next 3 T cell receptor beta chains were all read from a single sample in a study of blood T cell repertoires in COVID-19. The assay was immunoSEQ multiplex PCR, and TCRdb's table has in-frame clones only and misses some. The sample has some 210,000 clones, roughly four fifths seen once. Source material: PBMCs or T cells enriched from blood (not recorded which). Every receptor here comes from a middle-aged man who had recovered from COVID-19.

The CDR3 here is CASSLSGGGYYYGYTF. In DNA form, the CDR3 reads TGCGCCAGCAGCCTCTCAGGCGGGGGATATTACTATGGCTACACCTTC. The genes are TRBV5-1 and TRBJ1-2, with D possibly TRBD1 on 5 matching bases. With 4 bases removed from V and 3 bases from J, the gap between germline ends came to 19 bases. The CDR3 consists of 16 residues. CDR1 and CDR2 from the germline V gene are SGHRS and YFSETQ.

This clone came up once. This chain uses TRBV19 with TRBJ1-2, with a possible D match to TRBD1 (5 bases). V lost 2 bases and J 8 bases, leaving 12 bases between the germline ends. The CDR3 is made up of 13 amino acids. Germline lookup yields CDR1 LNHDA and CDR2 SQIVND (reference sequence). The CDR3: CASSIREGHGYTF. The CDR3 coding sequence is TGTGCCAGTAGTATAAGGGAGGGGCACGGCTACACCTTC.

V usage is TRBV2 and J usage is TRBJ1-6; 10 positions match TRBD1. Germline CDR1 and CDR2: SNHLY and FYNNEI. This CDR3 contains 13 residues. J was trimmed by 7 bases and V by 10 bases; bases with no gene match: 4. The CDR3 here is CATAGQGNSPLHF. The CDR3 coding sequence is TGTGCCACTGCGGGACAGGGGAATTCACCCCTCCACTTT.